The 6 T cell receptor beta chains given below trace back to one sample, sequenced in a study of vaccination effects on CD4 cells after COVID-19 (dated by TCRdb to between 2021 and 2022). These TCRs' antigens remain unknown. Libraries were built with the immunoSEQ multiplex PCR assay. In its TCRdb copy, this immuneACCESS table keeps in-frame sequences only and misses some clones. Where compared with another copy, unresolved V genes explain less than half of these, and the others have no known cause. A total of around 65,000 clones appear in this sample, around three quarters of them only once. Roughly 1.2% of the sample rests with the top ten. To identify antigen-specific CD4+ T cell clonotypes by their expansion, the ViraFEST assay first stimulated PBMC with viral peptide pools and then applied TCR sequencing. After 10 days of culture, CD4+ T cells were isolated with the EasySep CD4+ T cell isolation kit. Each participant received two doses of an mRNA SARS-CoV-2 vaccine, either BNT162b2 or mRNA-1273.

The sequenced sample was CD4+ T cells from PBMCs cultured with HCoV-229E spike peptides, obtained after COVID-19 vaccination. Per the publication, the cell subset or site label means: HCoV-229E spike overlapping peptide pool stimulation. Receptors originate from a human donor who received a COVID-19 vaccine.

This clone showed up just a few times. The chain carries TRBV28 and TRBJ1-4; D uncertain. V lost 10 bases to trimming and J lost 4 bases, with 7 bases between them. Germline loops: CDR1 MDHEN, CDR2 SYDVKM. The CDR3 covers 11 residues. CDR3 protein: CATWINEKLFF. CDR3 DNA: TGTGCCACTTGGATTAATGAAAAACTGTTTTTT.

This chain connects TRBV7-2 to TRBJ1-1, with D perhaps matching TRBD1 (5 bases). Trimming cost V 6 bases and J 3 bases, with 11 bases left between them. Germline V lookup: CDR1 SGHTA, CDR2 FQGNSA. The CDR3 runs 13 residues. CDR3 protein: CASRGDRYTEAFF. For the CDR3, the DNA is TGTGCCAGCAGAGGAGACAGATACACTGAAGCTTTCTTT.

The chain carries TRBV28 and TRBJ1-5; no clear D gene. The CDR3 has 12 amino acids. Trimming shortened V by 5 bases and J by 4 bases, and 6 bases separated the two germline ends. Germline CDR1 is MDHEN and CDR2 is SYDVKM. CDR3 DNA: TGTGCCAGCAGTATCTCTAATCAGCCCCAGCATTTT. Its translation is CASSISNQPQHF.

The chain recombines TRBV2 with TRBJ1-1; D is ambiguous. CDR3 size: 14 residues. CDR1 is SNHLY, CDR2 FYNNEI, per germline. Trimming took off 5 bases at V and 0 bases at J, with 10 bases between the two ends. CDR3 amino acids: CASSIGRLNTEAFF. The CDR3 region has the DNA TGTGCCAGCAGTATAGGGCGATTGAACACTGAAGCTTTCTTT.

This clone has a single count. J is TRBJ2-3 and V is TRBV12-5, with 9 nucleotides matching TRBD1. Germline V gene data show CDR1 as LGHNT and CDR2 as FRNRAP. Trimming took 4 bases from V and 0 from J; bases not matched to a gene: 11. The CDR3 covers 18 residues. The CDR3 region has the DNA TGTGCTAGTGGTTCTACCCCCGACGGACAGGGGAGCACAGATACGCAGTATTTT. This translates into CASGSTPDGQGSTDTQYF.

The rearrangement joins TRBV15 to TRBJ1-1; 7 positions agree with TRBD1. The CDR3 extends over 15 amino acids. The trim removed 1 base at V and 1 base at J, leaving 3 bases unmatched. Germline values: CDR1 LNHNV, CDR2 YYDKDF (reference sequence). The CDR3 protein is CATSRGGTANTEAFF. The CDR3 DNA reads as TGTGCCACCAGCAGAGGCGGGACAGCGAACACTGAAGCTTTCTTT.